The 21 T cell receptor beta chains given below trace back to one sample, sequenced in a study of T cells in Graves' hyperthyroidism and ophthalmopathy (dated by TCRdb to the late 2010s). The protocol used for the library was multiplex PCR. The data were produced on an Illumina HiSeq 2000. TCR beta CDR3 regions were amplified from RNA transcripts. The TCR CDR3 was subjected to a first round of RT-PCR using the HTBI primer set and the Qiagen OneStep RT-PCR kit. TCRdb redid the processing of the public reads, applying fastp at Q25 and MiXCR, and retained in-frame beta chains. Merged by CDR3 protein, the rows form single entries marked with the most common genes and DNA. A total of under 300,000 distinct CDR3 sequences appear in this sample, less than 30% of them only once. The ten top clones hold about 30% of the sample. Sequencing was performed on blood. These receptors were taken from a man between 40 and 49 years old with Graves' hyperthyroidism that later progressed to Graves' ophthalmopathy.

The CDR3 region is CASSGGADRRFNSPLHF. CDR3 bases: TGTGCCAGCAGTGGGGGTGCTGACAGAAGATTTAATTCACCCCTCCACTTT. V gene TRBV6-1 combines with J gene TRBJ1-6; D is possibly TRBD1 (5 bases). The germline gives CDR1 MNHNS, CDR2 SASEGT. The V gene lost 4 bases and the J gene lost 6 bases, with 19 bases spanning the gap. The CDR3 contains 17 residues.

This clonotype has a count of ten or more. V gene TRBV4-1 combines with J gene TRBJ2-7; 13 positions match TRBD2. Germline CDR1 is MGHRA and CDR2 is YSYEKL. The CDR3 runs 17 residues. Trimming at V came to 3 bases and at J to 3 bases, leaving 8 bases not matched to a gene. CDR3 residues: CASSQDTSGRDRYEQYF. In nucleotides, the CDR3 is TGCGCCAGCAGCCAGGATACTAGCGGGAGGGACCGCTACGAGCAGTACTTC.

This clonotype has ten or more counts. CDR3 sequence reads: CASQRGITDTQYF. CDR3 nucleotide sequence: TGTGCCAGCCAGCGGGGGATCACAGATACGCAGTATTTT. The V call is TRBV6-1, the J call TRBJ2-3, with 8 bases identical to TRBD2. This CDR3 is built from 13 residues. The V gene end was trimmed by 8 bases and the J gene end by 2 bases; junction bases not matched to a gene: 3. The germline V gene has CDR1 MNHNS and CDR2 SASEGT.

The table lists this clonotype with many counts. This sequence joins TRBV20-1 and TRBJ2-7, with D hard to call. V shed 6 bases and J shed 5 bases, with 14 bases lying between them. The length of the CDR3 is 12 residues. The germline V gene has CDR1 DFQATT and CDR2 SNEGSKA (reference sequence). The CDR3 nucleotides are TGCAGTGCCCCCGGCCAAGGCCACGAGCAGTACTTC. It codes for CSAPGQGHEQYF.

This clonotype was counted at least ten times. The V gene is TRBV12-3 or TRBV12-4, the J gene TRBJ2-5, with 7 bases identical to TRBD1. With 5 bases clipped from V and 0 bases from J, the junction kept 6 bases outside the gene matches. The CDR3 runs 15 residues. The DNA of the CDR3 is TGTGCCAGCAGTGTCGGACAGGCGTACCAAGAGACCCAGTACTTC. Translation gives CASSVGQAYQETQYF.

This clonotype was detected ten times or more. The chain employs TRBV11-3 and TRBJ2-5; D might be TRBD1 or TRBD2, each matching 5 bases. The CDR3 covers 15 residues. Trimming took off 5 bases at V and 5 bases at J, with 18 bases between the two ends. CDR1 SGHNT and CDR2 YENEEA come from the germline V gene. In DNA, the CDR3 is TGTGCCAGCAGCCTCCAGGAACGGGGCTGGGAGACCCAGTACTTC. It codes for CASSLQERGWETQYF.

This clonotype was counted many times. The chain combines TRBV2 with TRBJ1-5; the match to TRBD1 covers 7 bases. The junction had 9 bases not matched to a gene; V was cut back by 7 bases and J by 6 bases. Germline V gene sequence: CDR1 SNHLY, CDR2 FYNNEI. This CDR3 has 14 residues. This chain's CDR3 is CASKNDREGQPQHF. For the CDR3, the DNA is TGTGCCAGCAAGAACGACAGGGAAGGTCAGCCCCAGCATTTT.

The chain links TRBV4-3 to TRBJ1-1; TRBD1 is a possible D gene (5 bases). CDR3 size: 12 residues. CDR1 is LGHNA, CDR2 YSLEER, per germline. V gave up 2 bases and J gave up 9 bases, with 10 bases separating them. CDR3 loop: CASSQPGVKAFF. The CDR3 DNA reads TGCGCCAGCAGCCAACCGGGGGTAAAAGCTTTCTTT.

In its sample, this clonotype was seen many times. The rearrangement links TRBV20-1 to TRBJ2-7; 7 positions match TRBD1. In germline, CDR1 is DFQATT, CDR2 SNEGSKA (reference sequence). The CDR3 is 16 residues long. V trimming: 6 bases; J trimming: 0 bases; junction bases outside the gene matches: 14. The CDR3 DNA is TGCAGTGCCATCGGGACAGCCCACAGTAACTCCTACGAGCAGTACTTC. This gives the protein CSAIGTAHSNSYEQYF.

Many counts were recorded for this clonotype. This chain uses TRBV11-2 with TRBJ1-1; no reliable D call. Germline loops: CDR1 SGHAT, CDR2 FQNNGV. V lost 1 base, J lost 4 bases, and 13 bases lay in between. The CDR3 loop spans 15 amino acids. The CDR3, as DNA: TGTGCCAGCAGCTTAGTTTCTAACCGGCTCACTGAAGCTTTCTTT. This sequence encodes CASSLVSNRLTEAFF.

In its sample, this clonotype was seen many times. The chain couples TRBV30 to TRBJ1-5; D unresolved. The CDR3 totals 12 residues. Deletions cut 0 bases from V and 1 base from J, with 1 base between. Germline V gives CDR1 GTSNPN, CDR2 SVGIG (reference sequence). CDR3 in DNA: TGTGCCTGGAGTGTGAGCAATCAGCCCCAGCATTTT. Residues: CAWSVSNQPQHF.

This clonotype came up many times. This sequence joins TRBV2 and TRBJ2-7; the D gene is possibly TRBD1 (6 bases). The CDR3 loop spans 14 amino acids. The germline gives CDR1 SNHLY, CDR2 FYNNEI. Trimming took 6 bases from V and 2 from J, leaving 14 bases between them. CDR3 coding DNA: TGTGCCAGCAGGATCGGACAGTCCCCCTACGAGCAGTACTTC. It encodes CASRIGQSPYEQYF.

This clonotype was seen only a few times. V usage is TRBV6-1 and J usage is TRBJ1-5; possibly TRBD1 for D (6 bases). Germline CDR1 MNHNS, CDR2 SASEGT. Between the trimmed V and J ends, which lost 2 bases and 5 bases, there was a span of 22 bases. The CDR3 length is 18 residues. The CDR3 here is CASSERARGSVVDQPQHF. For the CDR3, the DNA is TGTGCCAGCAGTGAAAGGGCCAGGGGTAGCGTCGTAGATCAGCCCCAGCATTTT.

The chain has TRBV11-2 and TRBJ2-7; 11 bases line up with TRBD2. The CDR3 is made up of 14 amino acids. After removal of 2 bases from V and 9 bases from J, the junction contained 6 bases not matched to a gene. Looked up from germline, CDR1 is SGHAT and CDR2 is FQNNGV. The CDR3 spells CASSLTTSGIGQYF. The CDR3 bases are TGTGCCAGCAGCTTAACGACTAGCGGGATTGGGCAGTACTTC.

This clonotype has at least ten counts. The rearrangement joins TRBV6-1 to TRBJ2-7, with D uncertain. From germline, CDR1 is MNHNS and CDR2 SASEGT. This CDR3 comprises 10 residues. The V end lost 6 bases, the J end lost 7 bases, and 7 bases lay between the germline ends. For the CDR3, the DNA is TGTGCCAGCAGCCAGAGGGAGCAGTACTTC. Translation: CASSQREQYF.

This clonotype was recorded many times. This chain uses TRBV7-9 with TRBJ2-5; D possibly uses TRBD1 or TRBD2 (7 bases each). Trimming stripped 4 bases from V and 4 bases from J, with 13 bases between. This CDR3 spans 14 amino acids. The V gene's germline CDR1 is SEHNR and CDR2 FQNEAQ (reference sequence). The CDR3 sequence: CASSSTGEGETQYF. CDR3 bases: TGTGCCAGCAGCTCCACAGGGGAGGGAGAGACCCAGTACTTC.

In its sample, this clonotype was seen many times. V is TRBV12-3 or TRBV12-4 and J is TRBJ1-5; D possibly corresponds to TRBD1 (6 bases). Between the trimmed V and J ends, which lost 5 bases and 7 bases, there was a span of 21 bases. The CDR3 spans 16 residues. The CDR3 nucleotides are TGTGCCAGCAGTAAATCCGGGACATTGAATTACCAGCCCCAGCATTTT. It translates to CASSKSGTLNYQPQHF.

This clonotype was seen more than once but under ten times. One end of the junction does not line up with germline, which may come from a read error. The chain has TRBV20-1 and TRBJ2-1; D remains ambiguous. The CDR3 extends over 17 amino acids. The V gene's germline CDR1 is DFQATT and CDR2 SNEGSKA (reference sequence). Here the CDR3 DNA reads TGCAGTGCTAATTTACTTCCAGCGCTGAGCTCCTATAATGAGCAGTTCTTC. This encodes CSANLLPALSSYNEQFF.

Comments on this clonotype: At one end, the junction sequence differs from germline, possibly due to a read error. V usage is TRBV12-3 or TRBV12-4 and J usage is TRBJ1-1; D ambiguous. This CDR3 is built from 13 residues. The CDR3 region has the DNA TGTGCCAGCAGTTCCGCGGGGAACAGTGAAGCTTTCTTT. As protein: CASSSAGNSEAFF.

This rearrangement joins TRBV27 to TRBJ2-4, with TRBD2 matching 8 bases. With 5 bases clipped from V and 7 bases from J, the junction kept 7 bases outside the gene matches. There are 14 residues in the CDR3. Germline CDR1 reads MNHEY; CDR2 reads SMNVEV (reference sequence). The CDR3 nucleotides are TGTGCCAGCAGTCCCGGGGGGGCAGGTAACATTCAGTACTTC. It is translated as CASSPGGAGNIQYF.

This clonotype was counted many times. The rearrangement uses TRBV29-1 and TRBJ2-2, with TRBD2 as a possible D gene (6 bases). Germline assignment: CDR1 SQVTM and CDR2 ANQGSEA. V shed 7 bases and J shed 0 bases, with 12 bases lying between them. The CDR3 sequence is 14 residues long. CDR3 in DNA: TGCAGCGGCGGTTGGGGGGCGAACACCGGGGAGCTGTTTTTT. Protein product: CSGGWGANTGELFF.